The text below deals with one T cell receptor beta chain. Its antigen is currently unknown. CDR1 is SGHNT, CDR2 YYREEE, per germline (reference sequence). The germline V and J ends were trimmed by 0 bases and 0 bases, with 13 bases remaining between them. The CDR3 has 18 residues. The data were obtained in a study of T-cell memory formation after mild COVID-19. About the research overall: Across donors, TCR clusters were largely donor specific.

General study findings and limits: There was a balanced CD4/CD8 profile in clones contracting day 15 to 85, and later expanders leaned CD4+.

TCRdb reprocessed the 5' RACE reads via MiXCR and lists one record per CDR3 protein. The sample carries a few hundred thousand distinct CDR3 sequences, 28% recorded once. The origin of this receptor is an adult woman who had mild COVID-19 (a few samples of this study predate the infection). Cell type and time point are not known. V gene TRBV5-4 combines with J gene TRBJ1-6; no clear D. Input material: PBMCs or a T cell subset sorted from them (not recorded which). CDR3 sequence: CASSLVLTSSSYNSPLHF. CDR3 nucleotide sequence: TGTGCCAGCAGCTTGGTCCTCACCAGCAGCTCCTATAATTCACCCCTCCACTTT.